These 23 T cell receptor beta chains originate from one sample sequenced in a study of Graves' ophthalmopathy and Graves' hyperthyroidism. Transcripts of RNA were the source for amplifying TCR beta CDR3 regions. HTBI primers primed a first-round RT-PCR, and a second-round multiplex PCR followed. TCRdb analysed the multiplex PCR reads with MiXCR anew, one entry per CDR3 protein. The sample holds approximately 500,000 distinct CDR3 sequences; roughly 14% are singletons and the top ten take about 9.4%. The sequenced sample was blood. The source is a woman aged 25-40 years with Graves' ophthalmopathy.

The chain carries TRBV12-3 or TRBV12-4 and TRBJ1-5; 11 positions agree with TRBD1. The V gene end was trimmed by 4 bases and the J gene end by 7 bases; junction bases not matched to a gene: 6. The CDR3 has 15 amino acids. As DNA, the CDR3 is TGTGCCAGCAGTTCGGGACAGGGGGTCGGGCAGCCCCAGCATTTT. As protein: CASSSGQGVGQPQHF.

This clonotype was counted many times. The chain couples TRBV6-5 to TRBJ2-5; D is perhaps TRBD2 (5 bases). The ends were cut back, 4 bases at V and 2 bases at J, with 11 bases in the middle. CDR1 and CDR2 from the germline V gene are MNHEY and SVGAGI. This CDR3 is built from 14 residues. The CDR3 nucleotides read TGTGCCAGCAGTTGGCGAGCGGAACAAGAGACCCAGTACTTC. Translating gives CASSWRAEQETQYF.

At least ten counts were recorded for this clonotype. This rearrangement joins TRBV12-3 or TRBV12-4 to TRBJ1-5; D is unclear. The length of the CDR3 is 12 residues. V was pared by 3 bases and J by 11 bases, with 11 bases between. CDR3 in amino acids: CASSFSVWSQHF. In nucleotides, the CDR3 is TGTGCCAGCAGTTTCAGTGTTTGGTCCCAGCATTTT.

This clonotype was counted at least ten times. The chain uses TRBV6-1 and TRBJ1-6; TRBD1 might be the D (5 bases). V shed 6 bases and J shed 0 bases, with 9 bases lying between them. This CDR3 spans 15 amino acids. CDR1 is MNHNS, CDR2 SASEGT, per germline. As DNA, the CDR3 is TGTGCCAGCAGGACAGTTAGCTCCTATAATTCACCCCTCCACTTT. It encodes CASRTVSSYNSPLHF.

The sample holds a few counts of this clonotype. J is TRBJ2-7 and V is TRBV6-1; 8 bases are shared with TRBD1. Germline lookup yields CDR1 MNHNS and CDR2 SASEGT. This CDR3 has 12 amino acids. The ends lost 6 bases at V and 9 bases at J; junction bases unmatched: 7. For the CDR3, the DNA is TGTGCCAGCAGGTCGACAGGGGATGGGCAGTACTTC. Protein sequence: CASRSTGDGQYF.

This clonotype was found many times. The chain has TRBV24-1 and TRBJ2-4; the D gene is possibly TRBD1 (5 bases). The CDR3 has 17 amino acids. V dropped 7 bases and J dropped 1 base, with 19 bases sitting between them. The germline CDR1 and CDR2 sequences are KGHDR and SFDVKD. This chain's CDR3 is CATRQVWVWSAKNIQYF. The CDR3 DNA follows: TGTGCCACCAGACAGGTATGGGTCTGGTCGGCCAAAAACATTCAGTACTTC.

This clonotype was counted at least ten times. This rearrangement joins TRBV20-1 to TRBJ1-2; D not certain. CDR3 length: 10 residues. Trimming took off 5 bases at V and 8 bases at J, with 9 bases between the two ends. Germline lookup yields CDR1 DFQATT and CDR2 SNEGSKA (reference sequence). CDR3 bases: TGCAGTGCTCAGAGTGGAGGCTACACCTTC. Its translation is CSAQSGGYTF.

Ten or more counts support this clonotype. The CDR3 reads CASSQGGFRDTEAFF. The CDR3 region has the DNA TGTGCCAGCAGCCAAGGGGGTTTTAGGGACACTGAAGCTTTCTTT. The chain carries TRBV4-2 and TRBJ1-1; no firm D call. The CDR3 is made up of 15 amino acids. V was pared by 1 base and J by 3 bases, with 12 bases between. CDR1 and CDR2 (germline): LGHNA, YNFKEQ.

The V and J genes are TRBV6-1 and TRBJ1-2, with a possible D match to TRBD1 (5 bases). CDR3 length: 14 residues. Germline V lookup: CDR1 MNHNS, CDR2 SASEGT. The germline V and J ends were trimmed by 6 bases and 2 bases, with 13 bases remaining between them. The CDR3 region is CASRRRDRNYGYTF. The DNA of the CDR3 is TGTGCCAGCAGGCGCCGGGACCGGAACTATGGCTACACCTTC.

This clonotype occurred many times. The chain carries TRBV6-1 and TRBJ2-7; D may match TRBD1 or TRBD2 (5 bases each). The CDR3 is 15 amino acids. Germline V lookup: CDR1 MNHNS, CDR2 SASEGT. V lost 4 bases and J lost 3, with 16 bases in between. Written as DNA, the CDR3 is TGTGCCAGCAGTGGGACGGGACGGTTGATCTACGAGCAGTACTTC. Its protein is CASSGTGRLIYEQYF.

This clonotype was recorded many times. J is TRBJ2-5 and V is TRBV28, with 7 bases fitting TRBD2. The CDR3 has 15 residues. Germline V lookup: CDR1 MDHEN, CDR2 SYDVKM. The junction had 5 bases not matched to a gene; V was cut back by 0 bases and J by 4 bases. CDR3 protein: CASSLWRESRETQYF. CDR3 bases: TGTGCCAGCAGTTTATGGCGGGAGTCGAGAGAGACCCAGTACTTC.

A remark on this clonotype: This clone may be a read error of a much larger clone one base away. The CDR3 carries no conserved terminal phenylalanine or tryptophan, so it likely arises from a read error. The CDR3 nucleotides are TGCGCCAGCAGCTTGGGGGACAGAAACTATGGCTACACCGTC. This encodes CASSLGDRNYGYTV. This chain connects TRBV5-1 to TRBJ1-2; TRBD1 matches 7 bases. After removal of 0 bases from V and 2 bases from J, the junction contained 1 base not matched to a gene. CDR3 length: 14 amino acids. Germline-derived CDR1 and CDR2 are SGHRS and YFSETQ.

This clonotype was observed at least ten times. CDR3 sequence (DNA): TGTGCCAGCAGCTTAGCGTCGGTAGCGGGGTACGAGCAGTACTTC. This encodes CASSLASVAGYEQYF. The chain links TRBV7-8 to TRBJ2-7; the match to TRBD2 covers 8 bases. V shed 0 bases, J shed 4 bases, and the junction held 5 bases outside the gene matches. The CDR3 contains 15 residues. CDR1 is SGHVS, CDR2 FQNEAQ, per germline. Full variable domain (missing parts from reference TRBV7-8 and TRBJ2-7): GAGVSQSPRYKVAKRGQDVALRCDPISGHVSLFWYQQALGQGPEFLTYFQNEAQLDKSGLPSDRFFAERPEGSVSTLKIQRTQQEDSAVYLCASSLASVAGYEQYFGPGTRLTVT.

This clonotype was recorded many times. The DNA for the CDR3 is TGTGCCTGGAAGGTTCTCGGCACCGGGGAGCTGTTTTTT. Translating gives CAWKVLGTGELFF. The rearrangement uses TRBV30 and TRBJ2-2; D gene ambiguous. From germline, CDR1 is GTSNPN and CDR2 SVGIG (reference sequence). This CDR3 has 13 residues. V was pared by 4 bases and J by 4 bases, with 10 bases between. The entire variable domain, with the rest obtained from reference TRBV30 and TRBJ2-2, is as follows: SQTIHQWPATLVQPVGSPLSLECTVEGTSNPNLYWYRQAAGRGLQLLFYSVGIGQISSEVPQNLSASRPQDRQFILSSKKLLLSDSGFYLCAWKVLGTGELFFGEGSRLTVL.

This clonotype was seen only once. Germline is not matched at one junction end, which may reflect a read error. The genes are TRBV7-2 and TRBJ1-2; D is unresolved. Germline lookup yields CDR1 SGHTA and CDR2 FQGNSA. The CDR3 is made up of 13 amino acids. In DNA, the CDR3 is TGTGCCAGCAGCTTAGCGGACGGGCAGCCTAGCTTCTTC. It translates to CASSLADGQPSFF.

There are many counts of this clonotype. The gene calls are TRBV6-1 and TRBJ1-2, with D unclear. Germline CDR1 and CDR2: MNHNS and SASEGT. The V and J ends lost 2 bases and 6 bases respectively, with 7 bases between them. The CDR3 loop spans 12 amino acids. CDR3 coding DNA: TGTGCCAGCAGTGAACACTTGAATGGCTACACCTTC. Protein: CASSEHLNGYTF.

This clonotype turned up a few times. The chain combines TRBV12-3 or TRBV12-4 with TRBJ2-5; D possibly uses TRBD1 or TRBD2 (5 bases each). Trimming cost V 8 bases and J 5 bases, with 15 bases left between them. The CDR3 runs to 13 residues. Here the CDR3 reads CASRRGPEETQYF. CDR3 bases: TGTGCCAGCCGCCGGGGCCCCGAGGAGACCCAGTACTTC.

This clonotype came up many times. Written as DNA, the CDR3 is TGTGCCAGCAGTGCCGGGACAGGTATTAATAGCAATCAGCCCCAGCATTTT. It translates to CASSAGTGINSNQPQHF. This sequence joins TRBV6-2 or TRBV6-3 and TRBJ1-5, with 8 bases that match TRBD1. The CDR3 spans 17 residues. Looked up from germline, CDR1 is MNHEY and CDR2 is SVGEGT. V gave up 5 bases and J gave up 0 bases; unmatched junction bases: 9.

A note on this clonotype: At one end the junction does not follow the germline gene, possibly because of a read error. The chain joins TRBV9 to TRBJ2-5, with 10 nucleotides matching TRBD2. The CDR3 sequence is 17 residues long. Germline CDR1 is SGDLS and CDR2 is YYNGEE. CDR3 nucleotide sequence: TGTGCCAGCAGCGTAGGAGGAGTAGCGGGGGGCCAAGAGACCCAGCACTTC. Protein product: CASSVGGVAGGQETQHF.

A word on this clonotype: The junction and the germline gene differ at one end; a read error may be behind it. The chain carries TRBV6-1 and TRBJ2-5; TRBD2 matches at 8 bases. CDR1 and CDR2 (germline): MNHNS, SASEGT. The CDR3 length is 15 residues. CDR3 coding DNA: TGTGTCAGCTTTAAGGCGGGGGGAAGCTCGGAGACCCAGTACTTC. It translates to CVSFKAGGSSETQYF.

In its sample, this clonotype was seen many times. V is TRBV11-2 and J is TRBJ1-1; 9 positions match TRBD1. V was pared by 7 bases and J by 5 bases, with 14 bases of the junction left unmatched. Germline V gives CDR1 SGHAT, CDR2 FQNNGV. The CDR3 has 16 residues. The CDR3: CASTDYLTGGGTEAFF. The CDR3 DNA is TGTGCCAGCACCGATTACCTGACAGGGGGAGGAACTGAAGCTTTCTTT.

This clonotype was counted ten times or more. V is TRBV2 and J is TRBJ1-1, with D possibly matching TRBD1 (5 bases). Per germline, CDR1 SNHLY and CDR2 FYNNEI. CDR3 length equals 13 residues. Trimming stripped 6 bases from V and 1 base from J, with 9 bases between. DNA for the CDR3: TGTGCCAGCAGGACCAGGGCGAACACTGAAGCTTTCTTT. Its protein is CASRTRANTEAFF.

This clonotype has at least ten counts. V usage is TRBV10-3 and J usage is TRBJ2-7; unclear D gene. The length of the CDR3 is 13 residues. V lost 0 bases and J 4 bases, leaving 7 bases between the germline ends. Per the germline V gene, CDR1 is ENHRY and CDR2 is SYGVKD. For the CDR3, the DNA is TGTGCCATCAGTGAGTCGACCGGTTACGAGCAGTACTTC. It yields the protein CAISESTGYEQYF.